This TCR beta chain was observed in a study of blood T cell repertoires in COVID-19. The authors' processing: It was from reference gene primer amplification that nucleated cell counts were estimated. The method was immunoSEQ multiplex PCR; TCRdb's version includes in-frame clones alone and lacks a portion of them. From that table come the V and J calls and clone size; the DNA was used to work out D and trimming. Found here are about 280,000 clones, 70% to 90% of them singletons; the top ten hold under 2.5%. This CDR3 has 15 amino acids. V was pared by 5 bases and J by 1 base, with 6 bases of the junction left unmatched. Germline V gene sequence: CDR1 SGHNT, CDR2 YENEEA. Participant ages covered roughly 18 to 89 years across 25 or so US areas.

This clonotype originated in a woman between 55 and 75 years old in a cohort exposed to, infected with or recovered from COVID-19 (not recorded which). The sample consisted of PBMCs or T cells enriched from blood (not recorded which). The genes are TRBV11-3 and TRBJ2-3; the match to TRBD1 covers 7 bases. This chain's CDR3 is CASSQTGAGTDTQYF. The CDR3 coding sequence is TGTGCCAGCAGCCAAACAGGGGCTGGCACAGATACGCAGTATTTT.